These 32 T cell receptor beta chains share one sample of origin, sequenced in a study of Ad26.COV2.S vaccination and SARS-CoV-2 variants. The method was immunoSEQ multiplex PCR; TCRdb's version includes in-frame clones alone and lacks a portion of them. Of hundreds of thousands of clones listed, about 85% are singletons. The treatment: 19 received Ad26.COV2.S at low or high dose, single or two shots; 5 received placebo; per-sample allocation not given. At day 63 after the first vaccine or placebo injection, samples were drawn. Sequences were derived from peripheral blood, sampled in a trial of Ad26.COV2.S vaccine versus placebo. All receptors come from a person between 18 and 65 years old who received the Ad26.COV2.S COVID-19 vaccine or a placebo.

The chain uses TRBV7-6 and TRBJ1-6, with TRBD1 as a possible D gene (6 bases). CDR3 length equals 14 residues. CDR1 SGHVS and CDR2 FNYEAQ come from the germline V gene. The germline V and J ends were trimmed by 5 bases and 10 bases, with 15 bases remaining between them. The CDR3 DNA reads as TGTGCCAGCAGCCCCCGGGACACAGGATCACCCCTCCACTTT. Translated, it gives CASSPRDTGSPLHF. Drawing the rest from reference TRBV7-6 and TRBJ1-6, the complete variable domain is GAGVSQSPRYKVTKRGQDVALRCDPISGHVSLYWYRQALGQGPEFLTYFNYEAQQDKSGLPNDRFSAERPEGSISTLTIQRTEQRDSAMYRCASSPRDTGSPLHFGNGTRLTVT.

This chain joins TRBV3-1 (or the pseudogene TRBV3-2) and TRBJ2-7; weak D call: TRBD2 (6 bases). V lost 0 bases and J 5 bases, leaving 11 bases between the germline ends. The CDR3 has 14 amino acids. Germline lookup yields CDR1 LGHDT and CDR2 YNNKEL (reference sequence). CDR3 loop: CASSQDSASDEQYF. The CDR3 DNA is TGTGCCAGCAGCCAAGATTCGGCTAGCGACGAGCAGTACTTC.

The rearrangement joins TRBV4-3 to TRBJ1-1, with 7 bases that match TRBD1. There are 15 residues in the CDR3. CDR1 and CDR2 from the germline V gene are LGHNA and YSLEER. V lost 4 bases, J lost 4 bases, and 9 bases stayed unmatched. The DNA of the CDR3 is TGCGCCAGCAGCCCTGCCAGACAGGGTCTCACTGAAGCTTTCTTT. It encodes CASSPARQGLTEAFF.

The chain links TRBV7-2 to TRBJ2-1; D is possibly TRBD2 (6 bases). This CDR3 region has 15 residues. The V gene lost 5 bases and the J gene lost 4 bases, with 15 bases spanning the gap. Germline values: CDR1 SGHTA, CDR2 FQGNSA. CDR3 residues: CASSTSLGTYNEQFF. CDR3 nucleotides: TGTGCCAGCAGCACCTCACTAGGGACTTACAATGAGCAGTTCTTC.

V usage is TRBV6-2 or TRBV6-3 and J usage is TRBJ2-1, with TRBD2 matching 7 bases. The trim removed 6 bases at V and 6 bases at J, leaving 14 bases unmatched. Germline CDR1 is MNHEY and CDR2 is SVGEGT. The CDR3 sequence is 16 residues long. The CDR3 DNA reads as TGTGCCAGCAGCACAACCGGACTAGAACTATCCAATGAGCAGTTCTTC. This encodes CASSTTGLELSNEQFF.

This chain uses TRBV18 with TRBJ2-5, with a possible D match to TRBD2 (7 bases). Germline V gene data show CDR1 as KGHSH and CDR2 as LQKENI. Trimming took off 2 bases at V and 2 bases at J, with 18 bases between the two ends. This CDR3 has 17 residues. CDR3 DNA: TGTGCCAGCTCACCATACGGCGGGGGCTATGGGCAAGAGACCCAGTACTTC. This translates into CASSPYGGGYGQETQYF.

This chain connects TRBV7-2 to TRBJ1-5; D is ambiguous. The germline V and J ends were trimmed by 1 base and 4 bases, with 14 bases remaining between them. Germline V gene data show CDR1 as SGHTA and CDR2 as FQGNSA. CDR3 length: 16 amino acids. The CDR3 spells CASSLGAGYTNQPQHF. CDR3 DNA sequence: TGTGCCAGCAGCTTAGGGGCGGGGTATACAAATCAGCCCCAGCATTTT.

V usage is TRBV5-8 and J usage is TRBJ1-1; no firm D call. Germline V CDR1 and CDR2: SGHTS, YDEGEE. Trimming shortened V by 0 bases and J by 5 bases, and 8 bases separated the two germline ends. The CDR3 runs to 13 residues. This CDR3 is CASSLDMETEAFF. CDR3 coding DNA: TGTGCCAGCAGCTTGGATATGGAGACTGAAGCTTTCTTT.

This clone appeared a few times. The chain has TRBV5-1 and TRBJ1-1; the D gene is possibly TRBD1 (6 bases). Trimming left V 4 bases short and J 0 bases short, with 10 bases between. Germline assignment: CDR1 SGHRS and CDR2 YFSETQ. The CDR3 contains 14 residues. CDR3 coding DNA: TGCGCCAGCAGCGTACAGGGCATGAACACTGAAGCTTTCTTT. Encoded protein: CASSVQGMNTEAFF. The variable domain in full, with the rest retrieved from reference TRBV5-1 and TRBJ1-1, is KAGVTQTPRYLIKTRGQQVTLSCSPISGHRSVSWYQQTPGQGLQFLFEYFSETQRNKGNFPGRFSGRQFSNSRSEMNVSTLELGDSALYLCASSVQGMNTEAFFGQGTRLTVV.

The CDR3 loop reads CASSQDNGGYGYTF. CDR3 nucleotides: TGTGCCAGCAGCCAAGATAACGGTGGCTATGGCTACACCTTC. The chain joins TRBV3-1 (or the pseudogene TRBV3-2) to TRBJ1-2, with unresolved D. The germline V and J ends were trimmed by 0 bases and 4 bases, with 9 bases remaining between them. This CDR3 is 14 amino acids long. The germline CDR1 and CDR2 sequences are LGHDT and YNNKEL (reference sequence).

The chain is built from TRBV6-4 and TRBJ2-1, with D unclear. The CDR3 runs to 13 residues. Germline CDR1 is MRHNA and CDR2 is SNTAGT. V dropped 8 bases and J dropped 8 bases, with 16 bases sitting between them. The CDR3 reads CASLVGSWYEQFF. The CDR3 coding sequence is TGTGCCAGCCTTGTGGGATCGTGGTATGAGCAGTTCTTC.

This chain joins TRBV10-1 and TRBJ1-5; 7 bases map to TRBD1. The germline gives CDR1 WNHNN, CDR2 SYGVQD (reference sequence). After removal of 3 bases from V and 2 bases from J, the junction contained 4 bases not matched to a gene. The CDR3 sequence is 15 residues long. CDR3 residues: CASSDTGEGNQPQHF. The CDR3 bases are TGCGCCAGCAGTGACACAGGGGAGGGCAATCAGCCCCAGCATTTT.

This chain joins TRBV9 and TRBJ2-1; 8 bases agree with TRBD2. CDR3 length: 15 residues. Germline lookup yields CDR1 SGDLS and CDR2 YYNGEE. With V trimmed by 4 bases and J by 3 bases, 6 bases remained unmatched. The CDR3 loop reads CASSSRLANYNEQFF. The CDR3 DNA reads as TGTGCCAGCAGCTCCCGACTAGCGAACTACAATGAGCAGTTCTTC.

This chain connects TRBV19 to TRBJ2-5, with TRBD1 matching over 10 bases. Germline CDR1 reads LNHDA; CDR2 reads SQIVND (reference sequence). Trimming cost V 4 bases and J 5 bases; bases outside gene matches: 10. The CDR3 covers 16 residues. CDR3 nucleotides: TGTGCCAGTAGTACAGGACAGGGGGTTTTTTTGGAGACCCAGTACTTC. It specifies CASSTGQGVFLETQYF.

Here the CDR3 DNA reads TGTGCCAGCAGCAACCCGAGGACTAGCGGGAGTCGACGGTCCTACAATGAGCAGTTCTTC. It is translated as CASSNPRTSGSRRSYNEQFF. The chain is built from TRBV3-1 (or the pseudogene TRBV3-2) and TRBJ2-1; TRBD2 aligns across 13 bases. This CDR3 is built from 20 residues. The V segment lost 5 bases and the J segment 1 base; nucleotides outside the gene matches: 14. CDR1 is LGHDT, CDR2 YNNKEL, per germline (reference sequence).

This rearrangement joins TRBV7-7 to TRBJ2-5; the D gene is possibly TRBD1 (5 bases). This CDR3 is built from 15 residues. Deletions cut 1 base from V and 5 bases from J, with 14 bases between. Germline CDR1 is SSHAT and CDR2 is FNYEAQ (reference sequence). DNA for the CDR3: TGTGCCAGCAGCTTAGGATCCGCAGGGTCTGAGACCCAGTACTTC. Its protein product is CASSLGSAGSETQYF. The whole variable domain, filled in from reference TRBV7-7 and TRBJ2-5, reads GAGVSQSPRYKVTKRGQDVTLRCDPISSHATLYWYQQALGQGPEFLTYFNYEAQPDKSGLPSDRFSAERPEGSISTLTIQRTEQRDSAMYRCASSLGSAGSETQYFGPGTRLLVL.

The chain joins TRBV11-2 to TRBJ1-1; 7 bases agree with TRBD1. CDR1 is SGHAT and CDR2 is FQNNGV in the germline V gene. V lost 2 bases and J lost 4; bases outside the gene matches: 10. The CDR3 is 16 residues long. The CDR3 sequence: CASSLRARGVGTEAFF. CDR3 bases: TGTGCCAGCAGCTTAAGGGCCAGGGGGGTCGGCACTGAAGCTTTCTTT.

The chain joins TRBV10-1 to TRBJ2-3, with a possible D match to TRBD2 (7 bases). Germline V gives CDR1 WNHNN, CDR2 SYGVQD (reference sequence). V was clipped by 2 bases and J by 6 bases, with 15 bases between them. This CDR3 contains 15 residues. The CDR3 spells CASSEKRGAWDTQYF. DNA of the CDR3: TGCGCCAGCAGTGAGAAACGGGGGGCCTGGGATACGCAGTATTTT.

The chain couples TRBV9 to TRBJ2-7; D is undetermined. V was clipped by 4 bases and J by 3 bases, with 26 bases between them. The germline gives CDR1 SGDLS, CDR2 YYNGEE. CDR3 length: 18 amino acids. CDR3 region: CASSYSFGRPISFYEQYF. Written as DNA, the CDR3 is TGTGCCAGCAGCTATTCCTTCGGGCGGCCCATCTCTTTCTACGAGCAGTACTTC.

The rearrangement uses TRBV30 and TRBJ1-1; D not certain. The CDR3 loop spans 11 amino acids. The germline V and J ends were trimmed by 1 base and 8 bases, with 8 bases remaining between them. The V gene's germline CDR1 is GTSNPN and CDR2 SVGIG (reference sequence). This chain's CDR3 is CAWSALQEAFF. The CDR3 coding sequence is TGTGCCTGGAGTGCCCTTCAGGAAGCTTTCTTT.

This clone was counted between two and nine times. The chain recombines TRBV10-1 with TRBJ2-7; D is unresolved. The CDR3 runs 12 residues. The V end lost 2 bases, the J end lost 9 bases, and 11 bases lay between the germline ends. The germline V gene encodes CDR1 WNHNN and CDR2 SYGVQD (reference sequence). The CDR3 spells CASSERGASQYF. The CDR3 DNA is TGCGCCAGCAGTGAGCGTGGTGCTTCGCAGTACTTC.

The J gene is TRBJ2-7, the V gene TRBV4-1; D is undetermined. Trimming shortened V by 0 bases and J by 4 bases, and 16 bases separated the two germline ends. The CDR3 covers 16 residues. Germline V CDR1 and CDR2: MGHRA, YSYEKL. The CDR3 DNA sequence: TGCGCCAGCAGCCAAGAAGCCGTCCGTTTGATTTACGAGCAGTACTTC. Its protein product is CASSQEAVRLIYEQYF.

This sequence joins TRBV18 and TRBJ1-6; 10 bases agree with TRBD1. V lost 3 bases, J lost 7 bases, and 9 bases stayed unmatched. The CDR3 spans 17 residues. Germline-derived CDR1 and CDR2 are KGHSH and LQKENI. Written as DNA, the CDR3 is TGTGCCAGCTCACCCCCTGGGACAGGGGTACGGAATTCACCCCTCCACTTT. Its protein product is CASSPPGTGVRNSPLHF.

The chain employs TRBV30 and TRBJ2-7; 7 bases line up with TRBD1. The CDR3 runs 14 residues. V gave up 1 base and J gave up 2 bases; unmatched junction bases: 5. Germline V gene sequence: CDR1 GTSNPN, CDR2 SVGIG (reference sequence). The CDR3 bases are TGTGCCTGGAGTGCGGACAGGCGTCCCTACGAGCAGTACTTC. It translates to CAWSADRRPYEQYF. The full variable domain, with the rest looked up from reference TRBV30 and TRBJ2-7, is SQTIHQWPATLVQPVGSPLSLECTVEGTSNPNLYWYRQAAGRGLQLLFYSVGIGQISSEVPQNLSASRPQDRQFILSSKKLLLSDSGFYLCAWSADRRPYEQYFGPGTRLTVT.

CDR3 sequence reads: CASSLAGQVMSSQHF. CDR3 nucleotides: TGTGCCAGCAGCTTGGCCGGGCAGGTAATGTCGTCCCAGCATTTT. The gene calls are TRBV5-5 and TRBJ1-5; D uncertain. Germline V gene data show CDR1 as SGHKS and CDR2 as YYEKEE (reference sequence). Trimming cost V 0 bases and J 11 bases, with 18 bases left between them. The CDR3 totals 15 residues.

The CDR3, as DNA: TGTGCCAGCAGCTTAGTGATAGCCGAGACACAGTTCTTC. Translating it yields CASSLVIAETQFF. The chain has TRBV7-2 and TRBJ2-1; D not resolved. V was clipped by 1 base and J by 13 bases, with 14 bases between them. The CDR3 is made up of 13 amino acids. Germline V gene data show CDR1 as SGHTA and CDR2 as FQGNSA.

This sequence joins TRBV7-2 and TRBJ2-3, with 7 bases lining up with TRBD1. Germline V gene lookup returns CDR1 SGHTA and CDR2 FQGNSA. V trimming: 1 base; J trimming: 5 bases; junction bases outside the gene matches: 3. This CDR3 is built from 14 residues. The CDR3 DNA follows: TGTGCCAGCAGCTTAGGGCAGGGGGTAGATACGCAGTATTTT. Translation gives CASSLGQGVDTQYF.

The V and J genes are TRBV10-1 and TRBJ2-5; 7 bases fit TRBD1. This CDR3 comprises 14 residues. From germline, CDR1 is WNHNN and CDR2 SYGVQD (reference sequence). Unmatched junction bases numbered 10, after V lost 5 bases and J lost 7 bases. CDR3 nucleotide sequence: TGCGCCAGCAGTACCGGGACAGCCCTTGGGACCCAGTACTTC. This gives the protein CASSTGTALGTQYF.

The chain is built from TRBV4-2 and TRBJ2-3; D is perhaps TRBD2 (6 bases). Per germline, CDR1 LGHNA and CDR2 YNFKEQ. Trimming left V 3 bases short and J 2 bases short, with 18 bases between. The CDR3 length is 17 residues. CDR3 in amino acids: CASSQRWRGGTTDTQYF. DNA of the CDR3: TGTGCCAGCAGCCAGCGCTGGCGGGGTGGGACCACAGATACGCAGTATTTT.

The chain couples TRBV11-2 to TRBJ2-7; D remains unclear. V was cut by 5 bases and J by 6 bases, with 8 bases left in between. The CDR3 runs 11 residues. CDR1 is SGHAT, CDR2 FQNNGV, per germline. CDR3 protein: CASSRQSEQYF. In nucleotides, the CDR3 is TGTGCCAGCAGCCGTCAGAGCGAGCAGTACTTC.

On this clone: At one end, the junction sequence differs from germline, possibly due to a read error. The genes are TRBV27 and TRBJ1-2, with D possibly TRBD1 on 5 matching bases. Germline CDR1 reads MNHEY; CDR2 reads SMNVEV (reference sequence). This CDR3 region has 17 residues. The CDR3 coding sequence is TGTGCCAGCATTTTAGGATCAGCCGGGACGACGTCGCCCGGCTACACCTTC. Protein product: CASILGSAGTTSPGYTF.

CDR3 DNA sequence: TGTGCCAGCTCACCAGGGACCCAAAGGGATACGCAGTATTTT. This translates into CASSPGTQRDTQYF. The chain couples TRBV18 to TRBJ2-3; D is possibly TRBD1 or TRBD2 (5 bases each). The CDR3 totals 14 residues. Looked up from germline, CDR1 is KGHSH and CDR2 is LQKENI. V lost 2 bases and J 6 bases, leaving 12 bases between the germline ends.